The clone carrying this TCR beta chain was recorded at least ten times. Antigen unknown. The CDR3 contains 15 residues. The germline V gene encodes CDR1 DFQATT and CDR2 SNEGSKA (reference sequence). V was clipped by 4 bases and J by 0 bases, with 15 bases between them. This sample is part of a study of response to subunit inactivated influenza vaccine. Study outcomes and limitations: The authors proposed limited new T cell recruitment per seasonal influenza vaccination.

TCRdb re-called the RT-PCR reads with MiXCR, one entry per CDR3 protein. The sample has around 480,000 distinct CDR3 sequences; more than 15% are singletons. The sample consisted of CD4+ T cells sorted from PBMCs, taken less than 25 months after vaccination. This TCR was sampled from a man in his fifties or sixties who received an inactivated influenza vaccine. The chain recombines TRBV20-1 with TRBJ1-2; TRBD1 might be the D (5 bases). For the CDR3, the DNA is TGCAGTGCTAAGGGACGTGTTGTGTCTAACTATGGCTACACCTTC. Encoded protein: CSAKGRVVSNYGYTF.